This T cell receptor beta chain derives from a study of cytomegalovirus exposure and HLA in healthy donors. PCR used 60 Vbeta primers and 13 Jbeta primers. Libraries were prepared by immunoSEQ multiplex PCR; TCRdb keeps only in-frame clonotypes and omits some of them. The table includes roughly 120,000 clones, around 80% detected once. Whole-study findings and limits: The classifier reportedly diagnosed cytomegalovirus status with high specificity and sensitivity.

The CDR3 loop spans 12 amino acids. V was pared by 8 bases and J by 10 bases, with 15 bases between. The germline CDR1 and CDR2 sequences are SNHLY and FYNNEI. As regards this clone: Its specificity is unknown.

What was sequenced was PBMCs. This receptor was taken from a man in his fifties or sixties in good health and CMV-seronegative. This chain links TRBV2 with TRBJ2-1; D might be TRBD2 (6 bases). CDR3 protein: CASLGTSREQFF. The CDR3 region has the DNA TGTGCCAGCCTTGGGACTTCTCGGGAGCAGTTCTTC.